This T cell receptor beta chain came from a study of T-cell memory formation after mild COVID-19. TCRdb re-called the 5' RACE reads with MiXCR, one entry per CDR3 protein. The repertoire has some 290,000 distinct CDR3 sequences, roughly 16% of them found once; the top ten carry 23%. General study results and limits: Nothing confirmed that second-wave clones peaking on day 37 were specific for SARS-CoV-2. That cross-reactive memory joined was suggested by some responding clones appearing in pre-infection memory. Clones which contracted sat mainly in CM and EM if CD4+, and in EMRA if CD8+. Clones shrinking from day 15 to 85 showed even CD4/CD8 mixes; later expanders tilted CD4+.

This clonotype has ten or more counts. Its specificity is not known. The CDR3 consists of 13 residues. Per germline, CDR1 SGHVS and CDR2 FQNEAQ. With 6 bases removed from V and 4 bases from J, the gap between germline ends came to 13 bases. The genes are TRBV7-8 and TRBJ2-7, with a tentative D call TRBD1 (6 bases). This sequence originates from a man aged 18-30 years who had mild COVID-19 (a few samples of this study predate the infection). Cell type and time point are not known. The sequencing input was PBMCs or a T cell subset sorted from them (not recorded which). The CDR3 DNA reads TGTGCCAGCAGTTGGGACACTTTATACGAGCAGTACGTC. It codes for CASSWDTLYEQYV.